This T cell receptor (beta chain) was found in a study of shared clonotypes between healthy human individuals. At the level of the study: Each donor's CD8 memory used one plate, CD8 naive two, each CD4 subset three.

This table comes from immunoSEQ multiplex PCR, and its TCRdb copy is limited to in-frame clones, with some not included. Counted here are around 600,000 clones, roughly 97% occurring once; the ten biggest clones make up about 0.06%. The CDR3 spans 14 residues. The germline CDR1 and CDR2 sequences are SNHLY and FYNNEI. The V segment lost 6 bases and the J segment 3 bases; nucleotides outside the gene matches: 3. This clonotype was obtained from a woman aged 25 to 39 in good health. The chain employs TRBV2 and TRBJ2-3, with 10 bases aligning to TRBD1. Sample: naive CD4+ T cells sorted from blood. Subset here: CD45RA+ positively selected. CDR3 in amino acids: CASRWTGGTDTQYF. The CDR3, as DNA: TGTGCCAGCAGGTGGACAGGGGGAACAGATACGCAGTATTTT.